These T cell receptor beta chains were read from a single sample in a study of blood T cell repertoires in COVID-19. Clones were sequenced by immunoSEQ multiplex PCR, and TCRdb holds only the in-frame ones, with some missing. The data contain 130,000 to 150,000 clones, approximately 82% of them singletons. The sample was peripheral blood. Receptors were obtained from a man in his 60s with active or convalescent COVID-19. The CDR3 runs from the conserved cysteine through the conserved F or W. A D gene is named only where the DNA matches it firmly. Clone size, where shown, is once, few, many, or a class for clones that have expanded.

v_call	j_call	d_call	clone_size	cdr3_aa	cdr3_nt
TRBV4-3	TRBJ1-3	TRBD1	-	CASSQEQGAGGNTIYF	TGCGCCAGCAGCCAGGAACAGGGGGCTGGGGGAAACACCATATATTTT
TRBV28	TRBJ2-1	-	-	CASQKGGGPENEQFF	TGTGCCAGCCAAAAGGGGGGAGGGCCGGAAAATGAGCAGTTCTTC
TRBV27	TRBJ2-3	TRBD2	-	CASKTSGRSDTQYF	TGTGCCAGCAAAACTAGCGGGAGATCCGATACGCAGTATTTT
TRBV30	TRBJ2-2	TRBD1	once	CAWGGQINTGELFF	TGTGCCTGGGGGGGACAGATAAACACCGGGGAGCTGTTTTTT
TRBV9	TRBJ2-7	TRBD1	-	CASSGGGTGEKEQYF	TGTGCCAGCAGCGGCGGAGGGACAGGGGAAAAAGAGCAGTACTTC
TRBV6-5	TRBJ2-7	TRBD2	-	CASSTRGGLYEQYF	TGTGCCAGCAGTACCCGGGGGGGGCTCTACGAGCAGTACTTC
TRBV13	TRBJ1-2	TRBD1	-	CASSPYRTGANYGYTF	TGTGCCAGCAGCCCCTATCGGACAGGGGCCAACTATGGCTACACCTTC
TRBV5-8	TRBJ2-5	TRBD1	-	CASSAGTGELQETQYF	TGTGCCAGCAGCGCCGGGACAGGGGAGCTACAAGAGACCCAGTACTTC
TRBV24-1	TRBJ2-1	TRBD1	-	CATSDRTGPGNEQFF	TGTGCCACCAGTGATAGGACAGGGCCCGGGAATGAGCAGTTCTTC
TRBV4-1	TRBJ2-1	TRBD1	-	CASSRDRESYNEQFF	TGCGCCAGCAGCCGGGACAGGGAATCCTACAATGAGCAGTTCTTC
TRBV7-9	TRBJ1-2	TRBD1	-	CASSQDRPYGYTF	TGTGCCAGCAGCCAGGACAGGCCCTATGGCTACACCTTC
TRBV21-1	TRBJ2-1	-	-	CASSKKCGLADTYNEQFF	TGTGCCAGCAGCAAAAAATGTGGGCTAGCCGATACCTACAATGAGCAGTTCTTC
TRBV6-5	TRBJ1-2	-	-	CASRTGQARYTF	TGTGCCAGCAGGACCGGACAAGCCCGCTACACCTTC
TRBV6-5	TRBJ2-5	TRBD2	-	CASKGVGRAQYF	TGTGCCAGTAAGGGAGTGGGGAGGGCCCAGTACTTC
TRBV6-2/TRBV6-3	TRBJ1-1	-	-	CASSYPLLNTEAFF	TGTGCCAGCAGTTACCCCCTACTGAACACTGAAGCTTTCTTT
TRBV11-3	TRBJ2-5	-	-	CASSLAAGVIETQYF	TGTGCCAGCAGCTTAGCGGCAGGGGTGATAGAGACCCAGTACTTC
TRBV6-6	TRBJ1-2	-	-	CASRSSEIYGYTF	TGTGCCAGCAGATCGTCGGAGATCTATGGCTACACCTTC
TRBV5-1	TRBJ1-5	-	-	CASSLEGSSNQPQHF	TGCGCCAGCAGCTTGGAAGGGAGCAGCAATCAGCCCCAGCATTTT
TRBV15	TRBJ2-1	-	once	CATSSFSGSYNEQFF	TGTGCCACCAGCAGTTTTAGCGGCTCCTACAATGAGCAGTTCTTC
TRBV10-1	TRBJ2-1	TRBD2	-	CASSLAGGNYNEQFF	TGCGCCAGCAGTCTAGCGGGGGGAAACTACAATGAGCAGTTCTTC